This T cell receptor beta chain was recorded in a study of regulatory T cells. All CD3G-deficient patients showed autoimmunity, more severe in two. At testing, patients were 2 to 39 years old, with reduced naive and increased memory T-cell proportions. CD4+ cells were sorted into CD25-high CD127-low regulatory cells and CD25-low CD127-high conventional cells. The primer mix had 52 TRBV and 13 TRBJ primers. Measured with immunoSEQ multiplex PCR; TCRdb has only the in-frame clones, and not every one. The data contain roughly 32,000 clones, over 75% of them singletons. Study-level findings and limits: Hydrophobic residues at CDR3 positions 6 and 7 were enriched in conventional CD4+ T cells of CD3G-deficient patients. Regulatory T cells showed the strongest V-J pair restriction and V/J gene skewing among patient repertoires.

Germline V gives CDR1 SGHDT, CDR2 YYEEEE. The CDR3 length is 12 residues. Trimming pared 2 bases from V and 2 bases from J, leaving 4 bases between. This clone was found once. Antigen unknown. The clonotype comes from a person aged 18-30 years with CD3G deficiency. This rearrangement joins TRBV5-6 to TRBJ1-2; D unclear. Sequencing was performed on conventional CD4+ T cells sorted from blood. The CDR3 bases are TGTGCCAGCAGCTTAAGGAACTATGGCTACACCTTC. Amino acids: CASSLRNYGYTF.